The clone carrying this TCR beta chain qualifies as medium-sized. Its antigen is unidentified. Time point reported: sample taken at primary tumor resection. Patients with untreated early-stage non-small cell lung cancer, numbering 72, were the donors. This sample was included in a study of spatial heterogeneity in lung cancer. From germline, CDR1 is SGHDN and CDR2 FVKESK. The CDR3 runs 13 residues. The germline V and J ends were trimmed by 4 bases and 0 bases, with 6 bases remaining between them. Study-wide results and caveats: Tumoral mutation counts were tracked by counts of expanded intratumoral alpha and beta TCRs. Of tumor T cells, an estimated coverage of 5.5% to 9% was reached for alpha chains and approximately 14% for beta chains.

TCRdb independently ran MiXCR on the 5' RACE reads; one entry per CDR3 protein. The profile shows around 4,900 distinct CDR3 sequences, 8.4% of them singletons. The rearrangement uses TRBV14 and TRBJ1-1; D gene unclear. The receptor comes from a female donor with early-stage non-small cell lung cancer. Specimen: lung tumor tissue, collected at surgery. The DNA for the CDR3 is TGTGCCAGCAGCCGAACATTGAACACTGAAGCTTTCTTT. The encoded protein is CASSRTLNTEAFF.